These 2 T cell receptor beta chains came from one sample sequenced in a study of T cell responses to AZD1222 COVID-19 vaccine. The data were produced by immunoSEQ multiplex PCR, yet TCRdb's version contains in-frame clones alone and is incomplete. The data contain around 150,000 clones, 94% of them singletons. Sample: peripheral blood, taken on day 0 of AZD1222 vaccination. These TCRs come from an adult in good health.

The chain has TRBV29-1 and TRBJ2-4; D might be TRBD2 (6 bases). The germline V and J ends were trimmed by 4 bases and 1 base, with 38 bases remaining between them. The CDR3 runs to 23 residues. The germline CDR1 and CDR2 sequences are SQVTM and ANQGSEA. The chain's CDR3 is CSVVKEIVEPGLRIVTAKNIQYF. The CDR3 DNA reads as TGCAGCGTTGTGAAGGAGATAGTGGAGCCGGGACTTCGCATAGTCACGGCCAAAAACATTCAGTACTTC.

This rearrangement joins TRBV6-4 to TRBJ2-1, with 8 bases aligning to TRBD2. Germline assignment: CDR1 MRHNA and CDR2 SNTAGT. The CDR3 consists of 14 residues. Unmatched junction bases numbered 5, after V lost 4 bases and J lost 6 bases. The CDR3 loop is CASSALAGSNEQFF. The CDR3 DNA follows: TGTGCCAGCAGTGCGTTAGCGGGAAGCAATGAGCAGTTCTTC.